Listed here is a single T cell receptor beta chain. The sample belongs to a study of T cells of healthy individuals. Germline CDR1 and CDR2: SGHTA and FQGNSA. Trimming removed 6 bases from V and 4 bases from J, with 15 bases in between. CDR3 length equals 14 residues. TCRdb used MiXCR to reprocess the 5' RACE reads, holding one entry per CDR3 protein. The sample lists approximately 52,000 distinct CDR3 sequences; under 15% were seen once. The chain combines TRBV7-2 with TRBJ2-5; no firm D call. The TCR comes from a human donor in good health. The CDR3 sequence: CASRPGLYRETQYF. As DNA, the CDR3 is TGTGCCAGCAGACCTGGGCTGTATCGAGAGACCCAGTACTTC.